This entry features one TCR beta chain sequence. Its antigen is unidentified. The junction departs from the called germline gene at one end, perhaps through a read error. In germline, CDR1 is SEHNR, CDR2 FQNEAQ (reference sequence). CDR3 size: 13 residues. The source of the sample is a study of T cell responses to AZD1222 COVID-19 vaccine. Whole-study results and caveats: Among those given AZD1222, only 5 to 7 were seropositive at baseline. Increased Spike-specific TCR breadth and depth were observed after two AZD1222 doses. Clonal diversity may have been underestimated in mostly white British donors.

Libraries were prepared by immunoSEQ multiplex PCR; TCRdb keeps only in-frame clonotypes and omits some of them. The sample consists of tens of thousands of clones, 85% to 90% of them appearing once. The receptor was isolated from an adult in good health. The chain couples TRBV7-9 to TRBJ2-1, with TRBD1 as a possible D gene (6 bases). Specimen: peripheral blood, collected on day 0 of AZD1222 vaccination. The CDR3 protein is CASSIQDSPPGLF. The CDR3 nucleotides are TGTGCCAGCAGCATCCAGGACAGCCCACCGGGGCTCTTC.